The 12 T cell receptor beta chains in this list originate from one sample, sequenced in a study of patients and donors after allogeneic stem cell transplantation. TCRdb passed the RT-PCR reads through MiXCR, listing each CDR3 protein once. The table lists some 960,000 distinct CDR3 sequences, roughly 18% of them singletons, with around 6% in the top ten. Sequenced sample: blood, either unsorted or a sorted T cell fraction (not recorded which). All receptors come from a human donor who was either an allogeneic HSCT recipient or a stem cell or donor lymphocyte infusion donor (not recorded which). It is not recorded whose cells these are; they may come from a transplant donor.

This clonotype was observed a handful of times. CDR3 residues: CAAAGPGGLMNTEAFF. The CDR3 DNA is TGTGCCGCAGCCGGGCCGGGGGGGTTAATGAACACTGAAGCTTTCTTT. The gene calls are TRBV7-9 and TRBJ1-1, with D perhaps matching TRBD1 (5 bases). Germline values: CDR1 SEHNR, CDR2 FQNEAQ (reference sequence). There are 16 residues in the CDR3. Deletions cut 11 bases from V and 0 bases from J, with 22 bases between.

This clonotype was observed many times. CDR3 region: CAISDRGEKLFF. DNA for the CDR3: TGTGCCATCAGTGATCGAGGTGAAAAACTGTTTTTT. This sequence joins TRBV10-3 and TRBJ1-4; D unresolved. V was pared by 3 bases and J by 7 bases, with 6 bases between. The germline V gene encodes CDR1 ENHRY and CDR2 SYGVKD. CDR3 size: 12 residues.

CDR3 coding DNA: TGTGCCAGCAGTTGGGTCCTACTATCCTACAATGAGCAGTTCTTC. Its protein is CASSWVLLSYNEQFF. The chain carries TRBV2 and TRBJ2-1; D remains ambiguous. Germline-derived CDR1 and CDR2 are SNHLY and FYNNEI. The CDR3 has 15 amino acids. With 5 bases removed from V and 1 base from J, the gap between germline ends came to 12 bases.

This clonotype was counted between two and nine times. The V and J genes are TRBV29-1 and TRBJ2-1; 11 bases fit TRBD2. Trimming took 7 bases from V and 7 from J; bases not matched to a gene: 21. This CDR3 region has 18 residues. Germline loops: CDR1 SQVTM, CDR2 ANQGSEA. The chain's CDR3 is CSGTLAGGRTRGGNEQFF. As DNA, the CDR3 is TGCAGCGGGACCTTAGCGGGGGGGCGAACCCGCGGGGGGAATGAGCAGTTCTTC.

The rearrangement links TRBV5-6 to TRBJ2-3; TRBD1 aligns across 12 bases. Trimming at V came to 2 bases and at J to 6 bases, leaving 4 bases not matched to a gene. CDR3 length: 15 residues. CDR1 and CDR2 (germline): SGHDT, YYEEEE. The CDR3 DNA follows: TGTGCCAGCAGCTTTCGGGACAGGGGGCTGGATACGCAGTATTTT. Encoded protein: CASSFRDRGLDTQYF.

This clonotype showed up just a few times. Here the CDR3 DNA reads TGTGCCAGCAGCTTAGCCACACTGGGTGAGCAGTTCTTC. Translating gives CASSLATLGEQFF. The rearrangement uses TRBV7-9 and TRBJ2-1; no reliable D call. This CDR3 spans 13 amino acids. The V gene's germline CDR1 is SEHNR and CDR2 FQNEAQ (reference sequence). Trimming stripped 0 bases from V and 9 bases from J, with 9 bases between.

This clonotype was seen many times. The CDR3, as DNA: TGTGCCAGCAGCTTAGGTCACAGCAATCAGCCCCAGCATTTT. Amino acids: CASSLGHSNQPQHF. The rearrangement joins TRBV7-2 to TRBJ1-5; D remains unclear. The germline CDR1 and CDR2 sequences are SGHTA and FQGNSA. Trimming stripped 1 base from V and 1 base from J, with 5 bases between. This CDR3 region has 14 residues.

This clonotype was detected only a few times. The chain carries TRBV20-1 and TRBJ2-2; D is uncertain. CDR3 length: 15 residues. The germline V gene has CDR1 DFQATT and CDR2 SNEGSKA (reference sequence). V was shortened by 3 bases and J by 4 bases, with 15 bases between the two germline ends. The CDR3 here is CSARDVHKGTGELFF. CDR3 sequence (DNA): TGCAGTGCTAGGGACGTTCATAAGGGCACCGGGGAGCTGTTTTTT.

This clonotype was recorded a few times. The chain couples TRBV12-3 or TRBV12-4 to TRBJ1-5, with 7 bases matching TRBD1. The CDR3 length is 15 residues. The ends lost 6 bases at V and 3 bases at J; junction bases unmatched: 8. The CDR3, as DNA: TGTGCCAGCAGCCCGGGACAGCTCCCCAATCAGCCCCAGCATTTT. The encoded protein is CASSPGQLPNQPQHF.

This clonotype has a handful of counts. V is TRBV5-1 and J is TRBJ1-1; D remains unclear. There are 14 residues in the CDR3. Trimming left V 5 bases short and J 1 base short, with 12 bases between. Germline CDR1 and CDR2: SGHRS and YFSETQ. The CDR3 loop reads CASSRSDPNTEAFF. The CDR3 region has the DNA TGCGCCAGCAGTCGGTCGGATCCGAACACTGAAGCTTTCTTT.

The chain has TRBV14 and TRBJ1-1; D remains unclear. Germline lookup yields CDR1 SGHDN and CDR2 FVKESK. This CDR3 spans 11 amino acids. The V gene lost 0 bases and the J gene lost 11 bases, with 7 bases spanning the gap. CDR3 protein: CASSQDYEAFF. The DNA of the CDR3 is TGTGCCAGCAGCCAAGATTATGAGGCTTTCTTT.

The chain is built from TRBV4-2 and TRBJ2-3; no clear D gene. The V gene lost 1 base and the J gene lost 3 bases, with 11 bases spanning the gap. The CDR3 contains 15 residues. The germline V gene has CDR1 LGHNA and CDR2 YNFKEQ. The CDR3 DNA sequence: TGTGCCAGCAGCCAAGGCGACTCAGCGACAGATACGCAGTATTTT. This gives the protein CASSQGDSATDTQYF.